The clone carrying this T cell receptor beta chain was seen a few times. Its specificity is not known. The sample comes from a study of shared clonotypes between healthy human individuals. Study summary: Three plates were used per donor for CD4 naive, three for CD4 memory, two for CD8 naive and one for CD8 memory. Study-level results: Clonotypes shared by all four donors outscored non-shared clonotypes in generation probability.

The table came from immunoSEQ multiplex PCR; TCRdb's copy has only in-frame clones and leaves some out. The sample yields about a million clones, about 80% seen once. The CDR3 is 15 residues long. Germline CDR1 SGHAT, CDR2 FQNNGV. V lost 0 bases and J 6 bases, leaving 11 bases between the germline ends. This TCR derives from a man aged 18 to 29 in good health. The rearrangement links TRBV11-2 to TRBJ2-2; perhaps TRBD2 as D (6 bases). The specimen was memory CD4+ T cells sorted from blood. Subset indicated: CD45RA-negative fraction. This CDR3 is CASSLDGREAGELFF. CDR3 nucleotide sequence: TGTGCCAGCAGCTTAGATGGCAGGGAGGCCGGGGAGCTGTTTTTT.